This TCR beta chain comes out of a study of shared clonotypes between healthy human individuals. Study information: The composition of the donors was a couple of women and a few men aged 18 to 49. Study results and caveats: Approximately 5.1% was the fraction of naive CD4 clonotypes found shared across several donors.

As regards this clone: Its antigen is not known.

Germline V gene sequence: CDR1 MDHEN, CDR2 SYDVKM. The CDR3 is 13 residues long. Trimming took 6 bases from V and 7 from J; bases not matched to a gene: 6. Template for every sorted-subset replicate PCR totaled approximately 0.2 ug DNA, some 30,000 T cell genomes. The protocol was immunoSEQ multiplex PCR, while the TCRdb copy is restricted to in-frame clones and leaves out a portion. The sample includes about a million clones, approximately 77% seen only once; the top ten take 0.7% to 0.95%. The TCR comes from a man aged 18 to 29 in good health. Some clones in this sample may be carry-over from other donors' samples. J is TRBJ2-1 and V is TRBV28, with 7 bases identical to TRBD2. The specimen sequenced was memory CD4+ T cells from PBMCs. Subset indicated: CD45RA-negative fraction. The CDR3 sequence: CASRTSPPNEQFF. CDR3 nucleotides: TGTGCCAGCAGGACTAGCCCCCCGAATGAGCAGTTCTTC.